A single sample gave rise to the 13 T cell receptor beta chains below, sequenced in a study of cytomegalovirus exposure and HLA in healthy donors (dated by TCRdb to 2017 to 2019). The library was obtained by the immunoSEQ multiplex PCR assay. A mixture of 60 forward primers for TCR Vbeta segments and 13 reverse primers for TCR Jbeta segments was used in the multiplex PCR. TCRdb carries this immuneACCESS record with in-frame sequences only. Its versions omit some clonotypes, under half of them owing to an unresolved V gene in the studies checked, with the rest unexplained. This sample lists about 190,000 clones; around 78% were detected once. The top ten hold around an eighth of the sample. The specimen was PBMCs. The receptor set was obtained from a woman in her 30s in good health and CMV-seropositive.

This chain links TRBV5-1 with TRBJ2-7; maybe TRBD2 (6 bases). Trimming pared 5 bases from V and 0 bases from J, leaving 9 bases between. The CDR3 has 13 amino acids. The V gene's germline CDR1 is SGHRS and CDR2 YFSETQ. Here the CDR3 reads CASSLAVSYEQYF. CDR3 coding DNA: TGCGCCAGCAGTTTAGCGGTCTCCTACGAGCAGTACTTC.

This clone was detected a few times. The chain carries TRBV28 and TRBJ2-5; 7 nucleotides line up with TRBD2. Per the germline V gene, CDR1 is MDHEN and CDR2 is SYDVKM. V shed 8 bases, J shed 7 bases, and the junction held 10 bases outside the gene matches. The CDR3 extends over 13 amino acids. CDR3 sequence (DNA): TGTGCCAGCGGTACTAGCGCCACTGGGACCCAGTACTTC. This gives the protein CASGTSATGTQYF. Full variable domain (missing parts from reference TRBV28 and TRBJ2-5): DVKVTQSSRYLVKRTGEKVFLECVQDMDHENMFWYRQDPGLGLRLIYFSYDVKMKEKGDIPEGYSVSREKKERFSLILESASTNQTSMYLCASGTSATGTQYFGPGTRLLVL.

The J gene is TRBJ2-1, the V gene TRBV6-5; D ambiguous. Per germline, CDR1 MNHEY and CDR2 SVGAGI. This CDR3 spans 16 amino acids. V was clipped by 0 bases and J by 0 bases, with 9 bases between them. The CDR3 reads CASSYSIAVSYNEQFF. As DNA, the CDR3 is TGTGCCAGCAGTTACTCGATAGCAGTCTCCTACAATGAGCAGTTCTTC.

This clone has just a few counts. The chain is built from TRBV5-4 and TRBJ2-6; possibly TRBD2 for D (5 bases). Germline V gene lookup returns CDR1 SGHNT and CDR2 YYREEE (reference sequence). The CDR3 extends over 16 amino acids. V was shortened by 4 bases and J by 1 base, with 12 bases between the two germline ends. CDR3 DNA: TGTGCCAGCAGCCTGCGGGTCGGATCTGGGGCCAACGTCCTGACTTTC. Its translation: CASSLRVGSGANVLTF.

Comments on this clone: A junction end diverges from the germline sequence, so it may reflect a read error. The same CDR3 can be traced to other DNA sequences in this sample. The V call is TRBV11-2, the J call TRBJ1-2; 9 bases map to TRBD1. The CDR3 consists of 16 residues. Germline V gives CDR1 SGHAT, CDR2 FQNNGV. DNA of the CDR3: TGTGCCAGTAGCTCCAACCGGGACAGGGTAGGCTATGGCTACACCTTC. Protein: CASSSNRDRVGYGYTF.

This chain joins TRBV25-1 and TRBJ2-3; 7 bases match TRBD2. Germline-derived CDR1 and CDR2 are MGHDK and SYGVNS. This CDR3 spans 17 amino acids. V gave up 2 bases and J gave up 0 bases; unmatched junction bases: 8. The CDR3 bases are TGTGCCAGCAGTGAAGTCAATGGGGGGGTTAGCACAGATACGCAGTATTTT. Translating gives CASSEVNGGVSTDTQYF.

The chain links TRBV6-1 to TRBJ2-5, with D maybe TRBD2 (6 bases). The CDR3 has 13 amino acids. V was shortened by 6 bases and J by 1 base, with 9 bases between the two germline ends. Germline CDR1 reads MNHNS; CDR2 reads SASEGT. Here the CDR3 reads CASSTSFQETQYF. The CDR3 bases are TGTGCCAGCAGCACTAGCTTCCAAGAGACCCAGTACTTC.

V gene TRBV4-3 combines with J gene TRBJ2-3; D is unclear. The V and J ends lost 0 bases and 2 bases respectively, with 6 bases between them. The germline gives CDR1 LGHNA, CDR2 YSLEER. The CDR3 consists of 14 residues. This CDR3 is CASSQDDNTDTQYF. CDR3 DNA sequence: TGCGCCAGCAGCCAAGATGACAACACAGATACGCAGTATTTT.

The gene calls are TRBV19 and TRBJ1-5; weak D call: TRBD1 (6 bases). V gave up 7 bases and J gave up 0 bases, with 13 bases separating them. Looked up from germline, CDR1 is LNHDA and CDR2 is SQIVND (reference sequence). The CDR3 contains 15 residues. CDR3 amino acids: CASNFPGHSNQPQHF. Here the CDR3 DNA reads TGTGCCAGTAACTTCCCGGGACATAGCAATCAGCCCCAGCATTTT.

This clone was counted a single time. The chain combines TRBV6-1 with TRBJ1-4; no reliable D call. The CDR3 has 14 amino acids. Trimming shortened V by 3 bases and J by 7 bases, and 12 bases separated the two germline ends. CDR1 is MNHNS and CDR2 is SASEGT in the germline V gene. CDR3 bases: TGTGCCAGCAGTGATTTAGGAGTAACTGAAAAACTGTTTTTT. Its protein product is CASSDLGVTEKLFF.

The chain carries TRBV7-9 and TRBJ2-7; D may be TRBD2 (7 bases). The germline V and J ends were trimmed by 5 bases and 2 bases, with 13 bases remaining between them. Germline-derived CDR1 and CDR2 are SEHNR and FQNEAQ (reference sequence). The CDR3 runs to 14 residues. This CDR3 is CASSPRGGPYEQYF. The CDR3 nucleotides read TGTGCCAGCAGCCCCAGGGGAGGGCCCTACGAGCAGTACTTC.

This sequence joins TRBV25-1 and TRBJ2-3; 11 bases fit TRBD2. The junction had 7 bases not matched to a gene; V was cut back by 6 bases and J by 2 bases. CDR1 and CDR2 from the germline V gene are MGHDK and SYGVNS. The CDR3 consists of 16 residues. CDR3 residues: CASRGSGGAITDTQYF. DNA for the CDR3: TGTGCCAGCAGAGGTAGCGGGGGGGCGATCACAGATACGCAGTATTTT.

The chain combines TRBV2 with TRBJ2-5; no firm D call. Germline V gene sequence: CDR1 SNHLY, CDR2 FYNNEI. V shed 5 bases and J shed 6 bases, with 7 bases lying between them. The CDR3 loop spans 11 amino acids. In DNA, the CDR3 is TGTGCCAGCAGTCAGGAAAAGACCCAGTACTTC. Its translation: CASSQEKTQYF.